A single sample gave rise to the 14 T cell receptor beta chains below, sequenced in a study of cytomegalovirus exposure and HLA in healthy donors. Clones were read by immunoSEQ multiplex PCR, and TCRdb kept only the in-frame ones, dropping some. Here the sample spans nearly 200,000 clones, about 79% being singletons. The sequenced material came from PBMCs. The receptor set was obtained from a woman aged 25-40 years in good health and CMV-seropositive.

The rearrangement uses TRBV28 and TRBJ2-1, with 8 bases lining up with TRBD2. This CDR3 contains 15 residues. V dropped 2 bases and J dropped 10; count of bases not matched to a gene: 10. The germline CDR1 and CDR2 sequences are MDHEN and SYDVKM. The CDR3 nucleotides are TGTGCCAGCAGTTTACCGGGACTAGGGGCATGGGAGCAGTTCTTC. This sequence encodes CASSLPGLGAWEQFF. Full variable domain (rest looked up from reference TRBV28 and TRBJ2-1): DVKVTQSSRYLVKRTGEKVFLECVQDMDHENMFWYRQDPGLGLRLIYFSYDVKMKEKGDIPEGYSVSREKKERFSLILESASTNQTSMYLCASSLPGLGAWEQFFGPGTRLTVL.

This clone has at least ten counts. This rearrangement joins TRBV7-2 to TRBJ2-2; 7 bases are shared with TRBD2. Trimming cost V 4 bases and J 5 bases; bases outside gene matches: 10. The CDR3 has 16 residues. The germline V gene encodes CDR1 SGHTA and CDR2 FQGNSA. This chain's CDR3 is CASSSRRELNTGELFF. The CDR3 nucleotides are TGTGCCAGCAGCTCGCGGCGGGAGTTGAATACCGGGGAGCTGTTTTTT. Supplemented by reference TRBV7-2 and TRBJ2-2, the full variable domain reads GAGVSQSPSNKVTEKGKDVELRCDPISGHTALYWYRQSLGQGLEFLIYFQGNSAPDKSGLPSDRFSAERTGGSVSTLTIQRTQQEDSAVYLCASSSRRELNTGELFFGEGSRLTVL.

The V gene is TRBV27, the J gene TRBJ2-3, with 14 bases lining up with TRBD2. CDR1 and CDR2 (germline): MNHEY, SMNVEV (reference sequence). After removal of 6 bases from V and 1 base from J, the junction contained 15 bases not matched to a gene. The CDR3 has 20 residues. The CDR3 region is CASSPTSGRAWGIGTDTQYF. CDR3 bases: TGTGCCAGCAGCCCGACTAGCGGGAGGGCCTGGGGGATCGGCACAGATACGCAGTATTTT.

The genes are TRBV27 and TRBJ2-2; 14 bases match TRBD2. Germline V gene lookup returns CDR1 MNHEY and CDR2 SMNVEV (reference sequence). The CDR3 has 17 residues. V shed 10 bases and J 7 bases; nucleotides not matched to a gene: 14. Written as DNA, the CDR3 is TGTGCCACCGGACTAGCGGGAGGCCAGATTGGGGTCGGGGAGCTGTTTTTT. It is translated as CATGLAGGQIGVGELFF.

The gene calls are TRBV5-5 and TRBJ2-6; D possibly corresponds to TRBD1 (6 bases). This CDR3 spans 16 amino acids. The V end was cut by 2 bases, the J end by 1 base, with 10 bases between. The germline CDR1 and CDR2 sequences are SGHKS and YYEKEE (reference sequence). CDR3 residues: CASSLQGQSGANVLTF. The CDR3 nucleotides read TGTGCCAGCAGCTTACAGGGCCAGTCTGGGGCCAACGTCCTGACTTTC.

CDR3 nucleotides: TGTGCCAGCAGTGAGGGACAGGGTTACAGCGAGCAGTACTTC. Protein sequence: CASSEGQGYSEQYF. J is TRBJ2-7 and V is TRBV2, with 9 bases identical to TRBD1. Germline values: CDR1 SNHLY, CDR2 FYNNEI. V lost 3 bases to trimming and J lost 6 bases; unmatched junction nucleotides: 6. The CDR3 extends over 14 amino acids.

The gene calls are TRBV6-6 and TRBJ2-2, with 7 bases identical to TRBD2. Germline assignment: CDR1 MNHNY and CDR2 SVGAGI (reference sequence). The trim removed 2 bases at V and 4 bases at J, leaving 4 bases unmatched. This CDR3 is 15 amino acids long. In DNA, the CDR3 is TGTGCCAGCAGTTACCCGACTAGCTTCACCGGGGAGCTGTTTTTT. Its protein is CASSYPTSFTGELFF.

This chain joins TRBV4-2 and TRBJ2-3, with a tentative D call TRBD2 (6 bases). Germline V gene lookup returns CDR1 LGHNA and CDR2 YNFKEQ. The V end lost 0 bases, the J end lost 7 bases, and 23 bases lay between the germline ends. The CDR3 spans 18 residues. This CDR3 is CASSQDSVGGLGRNTQYF. CDR3 bases: TGTGCCAGCAGCCAAGATTCGGTCGGGGGTCTGGGCAGGAATACGCAGTATTTT.

The chain uses TRBV6-1 and TRBJ2-2; D gene unclear. The CDR3 consists of 11 residues. Trimming took off 4 bases at V and 8 bases at J, with 5 bases between the two ends. Germline loops: CDR1 MNHNS, CDR2 SASEGT. As DNA, the CDR3 is TGTGCCAGCAGTGCGCTAGGGGAGCTGTTTTTT. It encodes CASSALGELFF.

The chain uses TRBV5-1 and TRBJ1-3; D possibly corresponds to TRBD1 (6 bases). The germline CDR1 and CDR2 sequences are SGHRS and YFSETQ. The germline V and J ends were trimmed by 0 bases and 4 bases, with 11 bases remaining between them. CDR3 length: 15 amino acids. CDR3 DNA sequence: TGCGCCAGCAGCTTGGGACAGGCCTACGGAAACACCATATATTTT. Protein sequence: CASSLGQAYGNTIYF.

The chain has TRBV5-1 and TRBJ2-5; weak D call: TRBD2 (7 bases). CDR1 and CDR2 from the germline V gene are SGHRS and YFSETQ. Between the trimmed V and J ends, which lost 5 bases and 9 bases, there was a span of 23 bases. This CDR3 is built from 15 residues. Written as DNA, the CDR3 is TGCGCCAGCAGTTCGGGGCGAGGCGGAGGGGGGGCCCAGTACTTC. This gives the protein CASSSGRGGGGAQYF. Full variable domain (missing parts from reference TRBV5-1 and TRBJ2-5): KAGVTQTPRYLIKTRGQQVTLSCSPISGHRSVSWYQQTPGQGLQFLFEYFSETQRNKGNFPGRFSGRQFSNSRSEMNVSTLELGDSALYLCASSSGRGGGGAQYFGPGTRLLVL.

The rearrangement uses TRBV29-1 and TRBJ1-1; no firm D call. Per germline, CDR1 SQVTM and CDR2 ANQGSEA. CDR3 length equals 12 residues. V lost 5 bases and J 3 bases, leaving 10 bases between the germline ends. DNA of the CDR3: TGCAGCGTTAATTGGGGAGACACTGAAGCTTTCTTT. It codes for CSVNWGDTEAFF. The whole variable domain, filled in from reference TRBV29-1 and TRBJ1-1, reads SAVISQKPSRDICQRGTSLTIQCQVDSQVTMMFWYRQQPGQSLTLIATANQGSEATYESGFVIDKFPISRPNLTFSTLTVSNMSPEDSSIYLCSVNWGDTEAFFGQGTRLTVV.

As to this clone: The germline gene is not matched at one end of the junction; a read error may be the cause. The gene calls are TRBV4-1 and TRBJ2-1, with D possibly TRBD1 on 6 matching bases. This CDR3 has 15 amino acids. Per germline, CDR1 MGHRA and CDR2 YSYEKL. CDR3 in amino acids: CASSQDLLNRDLELF. DNA for the CDR3: TGCGCCAGCAGCCAAGACCTTTTGAACAGGGATCTGGAGCTCTTC.

The genes are TRBV2 and TRBJ2-7; TRBD2 matches 10 bases. After removal of 0 bases from V and 5 bases from J, the junction contained 4 bases not matched to a gene. The CDR3 loop spans 15 amino acids. Looked up from germline, CDR1 is SNHLY and CDR2 is FYNNEI. CDR3 residues: CASSEALAGVNEQYF. The DNA for the CDR3 is TGTGCCAGCAGTGAAGCGCTAGCGGGAGTCAACGAGCAGTACTTC.